One and the same sample provided the 5 T cell receptor beta chains below, sequenced in a study of blood T cell repertoires in COVID-19. Assay: immunoSEQ multiplex PCR; the TCRdb copy retains only in-frame clones and omits some. The sample has about 80,000 clones, over 75% seen once; the top ten hold about 7%. Sequenced input: peripheral blood. The receptors come from a man aged 65 to 79 with acute or convalescent COVID-19.

The genes are TRBV6-2 or TRBV6-3 and TRBJ1-1; D is unclear. The CDR3 extends over 12 amino acids. Trimming shortened V by 2 bases and J by 8 bases, and 9 bases separated the two germline ends. CDR1 is MNHEY and CDR2 is SVGEGT in the germline V gene. The chain's CDR3 is CASSYPDWEAFF. The DNA for the CDR3 is TGTGCCAGCAGTTACCCGGACTGGGAAGCTTTCTTT.

The chain combines TRBV28 with TRBJ1-5; 10 bases are shared with TRBD1. With 5 bases clipped from V and 1 base from J, the junction kept 5 bases outside the gene matches. Germline CDR1 MDHEN, CDR2 SYDVKM. This CDR3 has 16 residues. DNA for the CDR3: TGTGCCAGCAGTGGAGCGGGACAGGGGAGCAATCAGCCCCAGCATTTT. As protein: CASSGAGQGSNQPQHF.

This chain uses TRBV5-6 with TRBJ1-4, with a tentative D call TRBD1 (6 bases). This CDR3 contains 15 residues. CDR1 and CDR2 from the germline V gene are SGHDT and YYEEEE. V lost 2 bases and J 5 bases, leaving 13 bases between the germline ends. CDR3 loop: CASSFTGPANEKLFF. CDR3 bases: TGTGCCAGCAGCTTCACAGGGCCAGCGAATGAAAAACTGTTTTTT.

This chain joins TRBV6-5 and TRBJ2-7, with D perhaps matching TRBD2 (5 bases). Germline CDR1 is MNHEY and CDR2 is SVGAGI. The length of the CDR3 is 13 residues. Trimming cost V 8 bases and J 0 bases, with 11 bases left between them. For the CDR3, the DNA is TGTGCCAGCCTAGCAGGAAACTCCTACGAGCAGTACTTC. It codes for CASLAGNSYEQYF.

V is TRBV29-1 and J is TRBJ1-2; the D is unclear. V was trimmed by 1 base and J by 1 base, leaving 4 bases between them. Germline V gene sequence: CDR1 SQVTM, CDR2 ANQGSEA. The CDR3 extends over 12 amino acids. The CDR3 DNA is TGCAGCGTTGAAGCTGTTAACTATGGCTACACCTTC. Protein sequence: CSVEAVNYGYTF.